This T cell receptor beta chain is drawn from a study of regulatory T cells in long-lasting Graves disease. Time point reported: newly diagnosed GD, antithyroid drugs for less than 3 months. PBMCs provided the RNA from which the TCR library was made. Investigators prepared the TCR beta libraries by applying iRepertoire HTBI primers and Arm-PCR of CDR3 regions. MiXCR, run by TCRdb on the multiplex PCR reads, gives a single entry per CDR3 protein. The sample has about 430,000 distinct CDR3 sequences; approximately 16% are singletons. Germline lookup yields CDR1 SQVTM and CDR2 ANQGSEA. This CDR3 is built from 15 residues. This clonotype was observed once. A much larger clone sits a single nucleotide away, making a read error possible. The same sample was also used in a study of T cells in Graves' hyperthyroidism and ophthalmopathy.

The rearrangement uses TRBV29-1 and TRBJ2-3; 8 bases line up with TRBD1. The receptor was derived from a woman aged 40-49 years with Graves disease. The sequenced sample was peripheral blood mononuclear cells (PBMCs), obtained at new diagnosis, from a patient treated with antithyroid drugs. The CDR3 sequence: CSAEDETGGTDTQYF. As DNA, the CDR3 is TGCAGCGCTGAAGATGAGACAGGGGGCACAGATACGCAGTATTTT.